What follows are 32 T cell receptor beta chains derived from one specimen sequenced in a study of shared clonotypes between healthy human individuals. Sequenced by immunoSEQ multiplex PCR; TCRdb stores in-frame clones only, minus some. The sample contains 650,000 to 750,000 clones, less than 80% of which appear only once. Sequencing input: memory CD4+ T cells sorted from blood. The subset is: CD45RA-negative fraction. These TCRs come from a woman aged 25 to 39 in good health.

The CDR3 protein is CASSPGWRHREQYF. CDR3 nucleotide sequence: TGTGCCAGCAGTCCAGGGTGGCGACATCGCGAGCAGTACTTC. The chain employs TRBV28 and TRBJ2-7; D perhaps matches TRBD1 (5 bases). Trimming stripped 5 bases from V and 6 bases from J, with 17 bases between. The length of the CDR3 is 14 residues. The V gene's germline CDR1 is MDHEN and CDR2 SYDVKM.

This clone was counted only a few times. This rearrangement joins TRBV5-4 to TRBJ1-1; D not resolved. V gave up 4 bases and J gave up 0 bases, with 10 bases separating them. The CDR3 runs to 14 residues. From germline, CDR1 is SGHNT and CDR2 YYREEE (reference sequence). The CDR3 bases are TGTGCCAGCAGCCGTGAAACCATGAACACTGAAGCTTTCTTT. Protein sequence: CASSRETMNTEAFF.

A note on this clone: The same CDR3 is also encoded by other DNA sequences in this sample. The chain recombines TRBV29-1 with TRBJ1-5; possibly TRBD1 for D (6 bases). Trimming cost V 6 bases and J 2 bases, with 8 bases left between them. The CDR3 consists of 12 residues. The V gene's germline CDR1 is SQVTM and CDR2 ANQGSEA. The CDR3 DNA sequence: TGCAGCGTCCGACAGGGCAATCAGCCCCAGCATTTT. Translation gives CSVRQGNQPQHF.

The gene calls are TRBV2 and TRBJ2-7; D remains ambiguous. The CDR3 extends over 12 amino acids. CDR1 SNHLY and CDR2 FYNNEI come from the germline V gene. Trimming shortened V by 6 bases and J by 4 bases, and 10 bases separated the two germline ends. For the CDR3, the DNA is TGTGCCAGCAGGGTGGGCCCGTACGAGCAGTACTTC. Translated, it gives CASRVGPYEQYF.

The chain has TRBV7-2 and TRBJ2-7, with 9 nucleotides matching TRBD2. Per germline, CDR1 SGHTA and CDR2 FQGNSA. This CDR3 has 16 amino acids. The J segment lost 0 bases and the V segment lost 5 bases, leaving 8 bases of the junction unmatched. The CDR3 spells CASSHSSGKSSYEQYF. In DNA, the CDR3 is TGTGCCAGCAGCCATTCTAGCGGGAAGAGCTCCTACGAGCAGTACTTC.

The chain couples TRBV4-1 to TRBJ2-5; D is possibly TRBD1 (6 bases). This CDR3 has 16 amino acids. Germline V lookup: CDR1 MGHRA, CDR2 YSYEKL. The V end was cut by 6 bases, the J end by 4 bases, with 21 bases between. The CDR3 DNA is TGCGCCAGCAGTAAACAGGGTGGAATTTCTCGAGAGACCCAGTACTTC. It is translated as CASSKQGGISRETQYF.

The chain's CDR3 is CASSFRGHENEKLFF. In DNA, the CDR3 is TGTGCCAGCAGCTTCAGAGGCCATGAAAATGAAAAACTGTTTTTT. J is TRBJ1-4 and V is TRBV7-6; D call uncertain. V was pared by 3 bases and J by 5 bases, with 13 bases between. Germline values: CDR1 SGHVS, CDR2 FNYEAQ. The CDR3 runs 15 residues.

The chain uses TRBV30 and TRBJ1-2, with a tentative D call TRBD1 (5 bases). Germline values: CDR1 GTSNPN, CDR2 SVGIG (reference sequence). Trimming cost V 4 bases and J 8 bases, with 20 bases left between them. The CDR3 consists of 14 residues. CDR3 DNA sequence: TGTGCCTGGAAACCACCTCAGAGCAGGGACGGCTACACCTTC. Its translation is CAWKPPQSRDGYTF.

This chain joins TRBV4-1 and TRBJ2-7, with 7 bases identical to TRBD1. The CDR3 loop spans 16 amino acids. V was pared by 3 bases and J by 1 base, with 9 bases of the junction left unmatched. CDR1 MGHRA and CDR2 YSYEKL come from the germline V gene. The CDR3 loop reads CASSQPTGQTSYEQYF. CDR3 bases: TGCGCCAGCAGCCAGCCAACGGGACAGACATCCTACGAGCAGTACTTC.

The chain combines TRBV19 with TRBJ2-3; TRBD2 matches at 7 bases. Germline trimming cut 1 base from V and 8 bases from J; bases unmatched to any gene: 9. Germline assignment: CDR1 LNHDA and CDR2 SQIVND (reference sequence). The CDR3 covers 15 residues. The CDR3 DNA reads TGTGCCAGTAGTATAGGGGCGGGAGTAGCTCTTACGCAGTATTTT. Protein product: CASSIGAGVALTQYF. The entire variable domain, with the rest obtained from reference TRBV19 and TRBJ2-3, is as follows: DGGITQSPKYLFRKEGQNVTLSCEQNLNHDAMYWYRQDPGQGLRLIYYSQIVNDFQKGDIAEGYSVSREKKESFPLTVTSAQKNPTAFYLCASSIGAGVALTQYFGPGTRLTVL.

The chain couples TRBV6-1 to TRBJ1-2, with TRBD1 identical over 9 bases. V was clipped by 7 bases and J by 6 bases; unmatched bases: 9. Germline CDR1 reads MNHNS; CDR2 reads SASEGT. The CDR3 runs to 14 residues. The CDR3 DNA reads as TGTGCCAGCACCCCGGGACAGGGTGCCGATGGCTACACCTTC. This encodes CASTPGQGADGYTF.

This chain uses TRBV7-9 with TRBJ1-4; no clear D gene. The CDR3 has 14 amino acids. Germline loops: CDR1 SEHNR, CDR2 FQNEAQ (reference sequence). Trimming removed 4 bases at V and 8 bases at J, with 14 bases between. The CDR3 sequence is CASSYSSAQEKLFF. CDR3 nucleotide sequence: TGTGCCAGCAGCTATTCGAGCGCTCAAGAAAAACTGTTTTTT.

The chain combines TRBV10-1 with TRBJ2-3, with D maybe TRBD2 (6 bases). V gave up 5 bases and J gave up 8 bases, with 20 bases separating them. The CDR3 extends over 15 amino acids. The germline V gene encodes CDR1 WNHNN and CDR2 SYGVQD (reference sequence). CDR3 nucleotides: TGCGCCAGCAGTCCCGGCCATAGCGGAGACCGTACGCAGTATTTT. It translates to CASSPGHSGDRTQYF.

The chain's CDR3 is CASRRTQGLQETQYF. The CDR3 DNA reads as TGTGCCAGCAGGAGAACACAGGGACTCCAAGAGACCCAGTACTTC. The chain is built from TRBV27 and TRBJ2-5; the D gene could be TRBD1 or TRBD2 (6 bases each). Germline CDR1 reads MNHEY; CDR2 reads SMNVEV (reference sequence). The CDR3 totals 15 residues. V lost 6 bases to trimming and J lost 1 base, with 15 bases between them.

This sequence joins TRBV19 and TRBJ2-3, with 10 bases that match TRBD1. V shed 10 bases, J shed 1 base, and the junction held 5 bases outside the gene matches. CDR1 is LNHDA, CDR2 SQIVND, per germline (reference sequence). CDR3 length: 14 amino acids. CDR3 bases: TGTGCCACCTCGGACAGGGGGGGCACAGATACGCAGTATTTT. This gives the protein CATSDRGGTDTQYF.

The V and J genes are TRBV28 and TRBJ1-2, with D possibly matching TRBD1 (5 bases). V was pared by 6 bases and J by 5 bases, with 16 bases between. In germline, CDR1 is MDHEN, CDR2 SYDVKM. The CDR3 sequence is 14 residues long. In DNA, the CDR3 is TGTGCCAGCAGAACCCCCGGGACGGAATATGGCTACACCTTC. Its translation is CASRTPGTEYGYTF.

The chain has TRBV28 and TRBJ1-2; a weak D match, TRBD1 (5 bases). Germline V gene lookup returns CDR1 MDHEN and CDR2 SYDVKM. The CDR3 length is 15 residues. V lost 2 bases, J lost 4 bases, and 14 bases lay in between. For the CDR3, the DNA is TGTGCCAGCAGTTTACAGGGTTCCTTACCCTATGGCTACACCTTC. It yields the protein CASSLQGSLPYGYTF.

The rearrangement links TRBV28 to TRBJ1-2; weak D call: TRBD1 (6 bases). V shed 5 bases and J shed 8 bases, with 12 bases lying between them. The CDR3 extends over 12 amino acids. Germline values: CDR1 MDHEN, CDR2 SYDVKM. The CDR3 reads CASSKGVGGYTF. CDR3 in DNA: TGTGCCAGCAGTAAGGGGGTTGGGGGCTACACCTTC.

This clone was observed once. This chain uses TRBV28 with TRBJ1-2; the D gene is possibly TRBD1 (5 bases). CDR3 length: 13 residues. Germline lookup yields CDR1 MDHEN and CDR2 SYDVKM. V lost 7 bases, J lost 4 bases, and 13 bases lay in between. CDR3 protein: CASKKGRFYGYTF. The DNA of the CDR3 is TGTGCCAGCAAAAAGGGACGGTTCTATGGCTACACCTTC.

This sequence joins TRBV27 and TRBJ1-1; D may be TRBD1 (6 bases). Per germline, CDR1 MNHEY and CDR2 SMNVEV (reference sequence). V was pared by 3 bases and J by 5 bases, with 10 bases between. The CDR3 spans 13 residues. CDR3 protein: CASSFRDRTEAFF. The CDR3 region has the DNA TGTGCCAGCAGTTTCCGTGACAGGACTGAAGCTTTCTTT.

V and J are TRBV19 and TRBJ2-5, with 7 bases aligning to TRBD2. The CDR3 contains 16 residues. CDR1 and CDR2 from the germline V gene are LNHDA and SQIVND (reference sequence). The V segment lost 5 bases and the J segment 1 base; nucleotides outside the gene matches: 10. DNA for the CDR3: TGTGCCAGTAGTCTCCGAAGGGGAGGGTTCCAAGAGACCCAGTACTTC. Protein product: CASSLRRGGFQETQYF. The full variable domain, with the rest looked up from reference TRBV19 and TRBJ2-5, is DGGITQSPKYLFRKEGQNVTLSCEQNLNHDAMYWYRQDPGQGLRLIYYSQIVNDFQKGDIAEGYSVSREKKESFPLTVTSAQKNPTAFYLCASSLRRGGFQETQYFGPGTRLLVL.

The rearrangement links TRBV28 to TRBJ1-2; 11 bases align to TRBD1. CDR3 size: 13 residues. V trimming: 9 bases; J trimming: 6 bases; junction bases outside the gene matches: 6. The germline V gene has CDR1 MDHEN and CDR2 SYDVKM. The CDR3 nucleotides are TGTGCCAGTAGGGACAGGGGGATTCATGGCTACACCTTC. The encoded protein is CASRDRGIHGYTF.

The rearrangement uses TRBV6-4 and TRBJ2-3; D is unresolved. This CDR3 comprises 14 residues. Germline lookup yields CDR1 MRHNA and CDR2 SNTAGT. The germline V and J ends were trimmed by 0 bases and 6 bases, with 10 bases remaining between them. CDR3 in amino acids: CASSDSAMSDTQYF. CDR3 coding DNA: TGTGCCAGCAGTGACTCGGCTATGTCTGATACGCAGTATTTT.

This clone has only a few counts. This sequence joins TRBV14 and TRBJ1-1; the D gene is possibly TRBD1 (6 bases). CDR3 length: 12 residues. V lost 1 base, J lost 9 bases, and 9 bases lay in between. The germline gives CDR1 SGHDN, CDR2 FVKESK. CDR3 DNA: TGTGCCAGCAGCCAAGGCAGGGGCAAAGCTTTCTTT. Protein product: CASSQGRGKAFF.

CDR3 sequence: CASSPDPAGETQYF. CDR3 coding DNA: TGTGCCAGCAGCCCGGACCCCGCAGGAGAGACCCAGTACTTC. The chain uses TRBV7-3 and TRBJ2-5; unclear D gene. Trimming stripped 5 bases from V and 4 bases from J, with 14 bases between. Germline V gene lookup returns CDR1 SGHTA and CDR2 FQGTGA. This CDR3 region has 14 residues.

The rearrangement links TRBV29-1 to TRBJ1-4; 9 nucleotides agree with TRBD1. Germline CDR1 reads SQVTM; CDR2 reads ANQGSEA. The length of the CDR3 is 15 residues. V dropped 6 bases and J dropped 7; count of bases not matched to a gene: 12. The CDR3 nucleotides read TGCAGCGTAGGCTCCTTCGGGACAGGGTTTGAAAAACTGTTTTTT. It is translated as CSVGSFGTGFEKLFF.

This clone was seen ten or more times. The sample holds other DNA sequences that translate to the same CDR3. V usage is TRBV7-9 and J usage is TRBJ1-5, with a possible D match to TRBD1 (6 bases). V was clipped by 6 bases and J by 4 bases, with 16 bases between them. CDR1 and CDR2 from the germline V gene are SEHNR and FQNEAQ (reference sequence). This CDR3 comprises 15 residues. CDR3 bases: TGTGCCAGCAGTCCAGCGGGAGGGGGTAATCAGCCCCAGCATTTT. Encoded protein: CASSPAGGGNQPQHF.

At least ten counts were recorded for this clone. The chain uses TRBV6-1 and TRBJ2-1; 8 bases line up with TRBD1. The CDR3 covers 15 residues. CDR1 MNHNS and CDR2 SASEGT come from the germline V gene. V lost 6 bases and J lost 8; bases outside the gene matches: 12. CDR3 amino acids: CASRGLTGASDEQFF. The DNA for the CDR3 is TGTGCCAGCAGGGGGTTGACAGGGGCTAGCGATGAGCAGTTCTTC.

The CDR3 DNA reads as TGTGCCAGCAGCGACCGACTAGCGGGTTTAAATGAGCAGTTCTTC. Protein: CASSDRLAGLNEQFF. The chain combines TRBV9 with TRBJ2-1, with TRBD2 identical over 10 bases. Trimming cost V 3 bases and J 7 bases; bases outside gene matches: 7. The CDR3 sequence is 15 residues long. Germline CDR1 reads SGDLS; CDR2 reads YYNGEE.

The chain couples TRBV19 to TRBJ1-4; no reliable D call. The CDR3 covers 13 residues. Germline CDR1 is LNHDA and CDR2 is SQIVND (reference sequence). The V gene lost 6 bases and the J gene lost 7 bases, with 12 bases spanning the gap. CDR3 residues: CASRTFGPEKLFF. The CDR3 DNA reads TGTGCCAGTAGAACCTTCGGTCCTGAAAAACTGTTTTTT.

Notes on this clone: The same CDR3 arises from other DNA sequences in this sample as well. This sequence joins TRBV7-9 and TRBJ1-5, with D hard to call. Germline V gene lookup returns CDR1 SEHNR and CDR2 FQNEAQ (reference sequence). V lost 1 base, J lost 7 bases, and 11 bases lay in between. CDR3 length: 14 amino acids. CDR3 coding DNA: TGTGCCAGCAGCTTAGGGGGAGGGCGGCAGCCCCAGCATTTT. Translation gives CASSLGGGRQPQHF.

The chain employs TRBV29-1 and TRBJ2-5; the D gene is possibly TRBD1 (6 bases). Trimming left V 6 bases short and J 4 bases short, with 21 bases between. Germline CDR1 reads SQVTM; CDR2 reads ANQGSEA. This CDR3 is 15 amino acids long. Here the CDR3 reads CSVPTGFSSSETQYF. The CDR3 coding sequence is TGCAGCGTACCCACAGGGTTTTCATCCTCAGAGACCCAGTACTTC.